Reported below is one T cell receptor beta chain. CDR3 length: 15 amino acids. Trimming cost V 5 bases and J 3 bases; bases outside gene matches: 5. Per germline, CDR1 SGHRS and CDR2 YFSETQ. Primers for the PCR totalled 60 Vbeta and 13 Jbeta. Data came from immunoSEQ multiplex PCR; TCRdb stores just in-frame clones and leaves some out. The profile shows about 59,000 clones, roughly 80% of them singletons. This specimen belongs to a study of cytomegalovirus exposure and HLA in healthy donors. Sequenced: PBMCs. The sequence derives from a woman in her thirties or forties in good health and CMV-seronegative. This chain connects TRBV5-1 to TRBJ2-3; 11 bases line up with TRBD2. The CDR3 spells CASRSGTSGTDTQYF. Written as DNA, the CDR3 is TGCGCCAGCAGATCTGGGACTAGCGGAACAGATACGCAGTATTTT. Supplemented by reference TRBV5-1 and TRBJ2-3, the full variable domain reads KAGVTQTPRYLIKTRGQQVTLSCSPISGHRSVSWYQQTPGQGLQFLFEYFSETQRNKGNFPGRFSGRQFSNSRSEMNVSTLELGDSALYLCASRSGTSGTDTQYFGPGTRLTVL.